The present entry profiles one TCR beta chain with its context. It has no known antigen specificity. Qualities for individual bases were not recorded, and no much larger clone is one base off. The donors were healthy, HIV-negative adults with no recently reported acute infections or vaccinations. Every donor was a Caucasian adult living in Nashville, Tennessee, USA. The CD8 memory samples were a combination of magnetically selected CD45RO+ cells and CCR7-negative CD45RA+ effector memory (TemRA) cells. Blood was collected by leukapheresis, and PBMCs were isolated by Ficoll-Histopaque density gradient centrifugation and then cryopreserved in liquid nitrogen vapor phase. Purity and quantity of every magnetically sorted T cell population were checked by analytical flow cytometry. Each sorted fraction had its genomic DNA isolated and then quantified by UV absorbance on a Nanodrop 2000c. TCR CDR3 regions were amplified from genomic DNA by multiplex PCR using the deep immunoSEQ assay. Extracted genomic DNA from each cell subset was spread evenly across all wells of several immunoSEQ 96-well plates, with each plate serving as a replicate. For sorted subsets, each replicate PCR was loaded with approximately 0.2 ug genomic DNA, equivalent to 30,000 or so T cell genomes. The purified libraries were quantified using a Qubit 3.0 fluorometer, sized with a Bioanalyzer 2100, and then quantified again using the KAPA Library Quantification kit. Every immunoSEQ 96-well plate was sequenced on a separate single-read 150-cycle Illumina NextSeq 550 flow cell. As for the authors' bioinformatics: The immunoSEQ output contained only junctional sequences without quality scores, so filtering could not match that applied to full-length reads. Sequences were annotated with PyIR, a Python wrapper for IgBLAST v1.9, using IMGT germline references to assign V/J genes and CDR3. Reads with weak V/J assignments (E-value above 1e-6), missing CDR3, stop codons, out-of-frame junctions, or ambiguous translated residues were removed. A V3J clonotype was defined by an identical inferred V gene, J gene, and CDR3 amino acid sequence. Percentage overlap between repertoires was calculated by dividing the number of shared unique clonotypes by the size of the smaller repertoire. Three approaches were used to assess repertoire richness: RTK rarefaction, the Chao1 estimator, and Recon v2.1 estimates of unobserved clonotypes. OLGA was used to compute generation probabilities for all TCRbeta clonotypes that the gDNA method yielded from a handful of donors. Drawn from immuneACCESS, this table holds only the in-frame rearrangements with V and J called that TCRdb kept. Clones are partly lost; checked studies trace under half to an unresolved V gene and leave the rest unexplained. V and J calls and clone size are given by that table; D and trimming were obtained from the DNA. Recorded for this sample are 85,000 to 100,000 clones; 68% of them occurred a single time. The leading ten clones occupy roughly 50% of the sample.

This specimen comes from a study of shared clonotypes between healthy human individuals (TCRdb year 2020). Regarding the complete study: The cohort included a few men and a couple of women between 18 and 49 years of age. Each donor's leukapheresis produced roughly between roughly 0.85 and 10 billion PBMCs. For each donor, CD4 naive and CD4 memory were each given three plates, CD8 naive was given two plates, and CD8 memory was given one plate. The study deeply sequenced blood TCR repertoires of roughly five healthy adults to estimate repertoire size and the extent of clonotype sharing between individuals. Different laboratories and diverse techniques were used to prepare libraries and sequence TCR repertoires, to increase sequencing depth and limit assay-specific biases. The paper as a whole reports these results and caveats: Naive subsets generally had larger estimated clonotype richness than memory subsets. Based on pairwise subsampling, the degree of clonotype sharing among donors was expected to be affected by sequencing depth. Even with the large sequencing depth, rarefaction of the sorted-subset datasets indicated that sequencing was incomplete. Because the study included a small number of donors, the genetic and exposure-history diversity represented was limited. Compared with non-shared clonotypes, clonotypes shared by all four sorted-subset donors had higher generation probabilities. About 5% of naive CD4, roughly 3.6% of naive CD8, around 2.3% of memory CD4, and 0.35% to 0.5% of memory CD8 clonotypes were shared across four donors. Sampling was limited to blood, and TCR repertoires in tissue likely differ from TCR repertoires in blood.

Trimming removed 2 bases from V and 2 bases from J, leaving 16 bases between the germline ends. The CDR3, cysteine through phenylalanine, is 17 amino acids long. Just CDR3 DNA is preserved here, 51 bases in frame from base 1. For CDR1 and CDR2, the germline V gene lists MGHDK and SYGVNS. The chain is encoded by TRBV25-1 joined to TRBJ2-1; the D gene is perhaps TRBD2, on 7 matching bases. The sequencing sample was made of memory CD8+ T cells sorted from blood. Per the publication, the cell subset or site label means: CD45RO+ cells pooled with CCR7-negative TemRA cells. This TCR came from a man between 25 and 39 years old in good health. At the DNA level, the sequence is TGTGCCAGCAGTGAAGCGCCGGAGGGGGGGCCCTACAATGAGCAGTTCTTC. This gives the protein CASSEAPEGGPYNEQFF.